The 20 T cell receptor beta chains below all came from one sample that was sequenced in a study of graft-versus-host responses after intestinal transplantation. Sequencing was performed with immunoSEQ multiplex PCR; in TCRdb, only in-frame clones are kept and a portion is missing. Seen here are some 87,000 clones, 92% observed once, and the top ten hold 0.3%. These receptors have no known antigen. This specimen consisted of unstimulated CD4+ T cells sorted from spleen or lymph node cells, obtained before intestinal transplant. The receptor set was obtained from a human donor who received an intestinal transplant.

CDR3: CASGLLTSTDTQYF. The CDR3 DNA reads as TGTGCCAGCGGGCTCTTAACTAGCACAGATACGCAGTATTTT. The chain couples TRBV7-9 to TRBJ2-3; D not resolved. The CDR3 totals 14 residues. Germline loops: CDR1 SEHNR, CDR2 FQNEAQ (reference sequence). V lost 8 bases to trimming and J lost 0 bases, with 12 bases between them.

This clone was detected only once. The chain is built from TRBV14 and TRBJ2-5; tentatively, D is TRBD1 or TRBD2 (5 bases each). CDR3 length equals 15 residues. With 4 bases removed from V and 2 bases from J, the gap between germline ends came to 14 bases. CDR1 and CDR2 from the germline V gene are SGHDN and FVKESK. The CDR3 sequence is CASSPHEGPQETQYF. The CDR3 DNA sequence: TGTGCCAGCAGCCCACATGAGGGGCCTCAAGAGACCCAGTACTTC.

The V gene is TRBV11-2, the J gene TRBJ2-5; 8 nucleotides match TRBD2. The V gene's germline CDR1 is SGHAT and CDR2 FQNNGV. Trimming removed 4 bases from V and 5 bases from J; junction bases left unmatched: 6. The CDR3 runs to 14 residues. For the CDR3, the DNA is TGTGCCAGCAGCTGGAGCGGGAGCCAGGAGACCCAGTACTTC. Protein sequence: CASSWSGSQETQYF.

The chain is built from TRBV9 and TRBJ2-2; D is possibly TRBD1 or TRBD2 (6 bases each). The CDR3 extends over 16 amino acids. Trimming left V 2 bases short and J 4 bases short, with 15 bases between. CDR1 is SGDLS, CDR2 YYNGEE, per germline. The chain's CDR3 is CASSVGVGGRTGELFF. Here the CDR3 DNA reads TGTGCCAGCAGCGTCGGAGTGGGGGGCCGCACCGGGGAGCTGTTTTTT.

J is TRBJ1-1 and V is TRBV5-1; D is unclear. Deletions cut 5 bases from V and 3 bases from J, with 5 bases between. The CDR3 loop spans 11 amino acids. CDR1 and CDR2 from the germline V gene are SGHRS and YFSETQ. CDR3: CASRRDTEAFF. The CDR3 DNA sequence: TGCGCCAGCAGAAGGGACACTGAAGCTTTCTTT.

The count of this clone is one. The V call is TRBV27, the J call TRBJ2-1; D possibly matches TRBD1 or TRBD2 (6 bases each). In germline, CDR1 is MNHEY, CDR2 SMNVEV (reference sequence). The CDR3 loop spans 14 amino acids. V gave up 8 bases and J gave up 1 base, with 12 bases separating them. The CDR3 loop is CASRGPQSYNEQFF. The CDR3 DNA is TGTGCCAGCCGGGGGCCTCAATCCTACAATGAGCAGTTCTTC.

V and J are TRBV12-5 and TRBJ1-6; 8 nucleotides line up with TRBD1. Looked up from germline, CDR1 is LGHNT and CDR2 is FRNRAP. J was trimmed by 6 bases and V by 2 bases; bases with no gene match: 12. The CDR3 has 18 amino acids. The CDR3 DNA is TGTGCTAGTGGTTTGCTACAAGCGGGGACAGGCCCTAATTCACCCCTCCACTTT. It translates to CASGLLQAGTGPNSPLHF. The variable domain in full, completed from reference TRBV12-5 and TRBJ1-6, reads DARVTQTPRHKVTEMGQEVTMRCQPILGHNTVFWYRQTMMQGLELLAYFRNRAPLDDSGMPKDRFSAEMPDATLATLKIQPSEPRDSAVYFCASGLLQAGTGPNSPLHFGNGTRLTVT.

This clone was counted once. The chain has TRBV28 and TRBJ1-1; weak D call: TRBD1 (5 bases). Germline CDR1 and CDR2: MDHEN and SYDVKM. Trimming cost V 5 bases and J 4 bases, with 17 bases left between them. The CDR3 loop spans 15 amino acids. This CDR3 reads CASSLPDNWGTEAFF. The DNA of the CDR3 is TGTGCCAGCAGTCTACCGGACAACTGGGGCACTGAAGCTTTCTTT.

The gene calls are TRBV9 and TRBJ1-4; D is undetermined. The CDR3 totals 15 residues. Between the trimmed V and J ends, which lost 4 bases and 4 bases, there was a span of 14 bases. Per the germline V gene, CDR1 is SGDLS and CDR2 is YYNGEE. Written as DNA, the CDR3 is TGTGCCAGCAGCCCCAGAGGCGGGATTAATGAAAAACTGTTTTTT. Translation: CASSPRGGINEKLFF.

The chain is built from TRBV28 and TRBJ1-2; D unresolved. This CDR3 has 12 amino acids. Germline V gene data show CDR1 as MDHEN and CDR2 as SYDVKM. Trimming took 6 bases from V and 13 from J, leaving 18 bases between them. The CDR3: CASSATPRASTF. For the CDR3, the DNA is TGTGCCAGCAGCGCCACGCCGAGGGCTTCCACCTTC.

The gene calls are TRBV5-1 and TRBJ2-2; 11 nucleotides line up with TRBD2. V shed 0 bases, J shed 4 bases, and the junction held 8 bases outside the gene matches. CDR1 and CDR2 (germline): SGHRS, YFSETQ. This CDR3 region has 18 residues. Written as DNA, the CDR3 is TGCGCCAGCAGCTTGGAGGGTAGCGGGAGGGCTCCCACCGGGGAGCTGTTTTTT. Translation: CASSLEGSGRAPTGELFF.

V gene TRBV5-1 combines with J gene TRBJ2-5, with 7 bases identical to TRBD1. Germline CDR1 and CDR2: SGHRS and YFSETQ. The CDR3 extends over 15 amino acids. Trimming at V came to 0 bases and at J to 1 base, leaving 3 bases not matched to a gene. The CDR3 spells CASSLVGTVQETQYF. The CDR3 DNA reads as TGCGCCAGCAGCTTGGTCGGGACAGTCCAAGAGACCCAGTACTTC.

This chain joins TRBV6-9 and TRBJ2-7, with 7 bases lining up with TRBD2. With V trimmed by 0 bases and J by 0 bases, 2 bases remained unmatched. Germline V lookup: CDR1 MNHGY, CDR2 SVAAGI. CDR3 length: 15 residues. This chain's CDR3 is CASSYSPSGSYEQYF. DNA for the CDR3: TGTGCCAGCAGTTATTCCCCTAGCGGCTCCTACGAGCAGTACTTC.

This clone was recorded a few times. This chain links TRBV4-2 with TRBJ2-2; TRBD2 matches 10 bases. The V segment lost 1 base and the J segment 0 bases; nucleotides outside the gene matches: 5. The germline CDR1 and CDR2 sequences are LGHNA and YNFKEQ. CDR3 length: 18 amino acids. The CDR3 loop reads CASSQGTSGISNTGELFF. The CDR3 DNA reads TGTGCCAGCAGCCAAGGAACTAGCGGGATATCGAACACCGGGGAGCTGTTTTTT.

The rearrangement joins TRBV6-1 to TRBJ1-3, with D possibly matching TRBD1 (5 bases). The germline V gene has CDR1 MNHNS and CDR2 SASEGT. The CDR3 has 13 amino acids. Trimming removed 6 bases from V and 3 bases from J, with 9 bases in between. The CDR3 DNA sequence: TGTGCCAGCAGCATTAGGGGTGGAAACACCATATATTTT. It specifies CASSIRGGNTIYF.

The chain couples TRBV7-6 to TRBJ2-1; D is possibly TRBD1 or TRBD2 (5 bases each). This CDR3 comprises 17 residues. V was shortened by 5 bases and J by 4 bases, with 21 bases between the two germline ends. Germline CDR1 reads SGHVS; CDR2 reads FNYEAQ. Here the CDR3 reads CASSTGPTFQTYNEQFF. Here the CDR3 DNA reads TGTGCCAGCAGCACGGGACCTACCTTCCAAACATACAATGAGCAGTTCTTC.

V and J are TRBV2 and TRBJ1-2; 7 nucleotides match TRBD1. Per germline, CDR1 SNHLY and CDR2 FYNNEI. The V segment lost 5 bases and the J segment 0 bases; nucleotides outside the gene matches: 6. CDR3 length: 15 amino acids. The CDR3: CASSKQGQTNYGYTF. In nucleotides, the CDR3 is TGTGCCAGCAGTAAACAGGGACAGACTAACTATGGCTACACCTTC. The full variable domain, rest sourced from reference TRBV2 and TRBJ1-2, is EPEVTQTPSHQVTQMGQEVILRCVPISNHLYFYWYRQILGQKVEFLVSFYNNEISEKSEIFDDQFSVERPDGSNFTLKIRSTKLEDSAMYFCASSKQGQTNYGYTFGSGTRLTVV.

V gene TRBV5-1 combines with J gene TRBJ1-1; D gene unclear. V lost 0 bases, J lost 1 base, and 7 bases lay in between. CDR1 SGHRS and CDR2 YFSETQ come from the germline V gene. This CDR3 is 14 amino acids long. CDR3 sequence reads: CASSLVAANTEAFF. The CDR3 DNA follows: TGCGCCAGCAGCTTGGTGGCAGCGAACACTGAAGCTTTCTTT.

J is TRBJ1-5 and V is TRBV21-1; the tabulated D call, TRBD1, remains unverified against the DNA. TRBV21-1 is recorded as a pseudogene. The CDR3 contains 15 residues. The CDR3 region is CASSKGGQGDQPQHF. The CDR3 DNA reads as TGTGCCAGCAGCAAAGGGGGGCAGGGTGATCAGCCCCAGCATTTT.

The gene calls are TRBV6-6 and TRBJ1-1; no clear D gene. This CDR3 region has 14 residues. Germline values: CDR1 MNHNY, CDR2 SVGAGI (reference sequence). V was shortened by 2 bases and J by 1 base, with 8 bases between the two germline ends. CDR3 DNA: TGTGCCAGCAGTTACCGTGGGCCGAACACTGAAGCTTTCTTT. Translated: CASSYRGPNTEAFF.